This T cell receptor (beta chain) was captured by sequencing in a study of cytomegalovirus exposure and HLA in healthy donors. Comment on this clone: Its antigen remains unidentified.

Trimming took 3 bases from V and 0 from J; bases not matched to a gene: 2. CDR1 and CDR2 (germline): SQVTM, ANQGSEA. The CDR3 covers 13 residues. 13 Jbeta primers and 60 Vbeta primers were used for the PCR. This table comes from immunoSEQ multiplex PCR, and its TCRdb copy is limited to in-frame clones, with some not included. The table shows under 200,000 clones, with roughly four fifths occurring only once. Findings and caveats of the study: A later analysis reportedly found fewer N-insertions in an Asian-associated ancestry cluster than the approximately 660-donor mean. In a later analysis, specific HLA alleles were associated with some 16,000 TCR beta sequences at a 0.05 false discovery rate. A later analysis found TCR association rates differed by HLA locus, highest for DRB1 and lowest for HLA-C.

The receptor's source is a female donor in good health and CMV-seronegative. The source material was PBMCs. V is TRBV29-1 and J is TRBJ2-7; 7 positions match TRBD1. The CDR3 bases are TGCAGCGTTGACCCAGGGGGCTCCTACGAGCAGTACTTC. Translated, it gives CSVDPGGSYEQYF.